These T cell receptor beta chains were read from a single sample in a study of T-cell memory formation after mild COVID-19. TCRdb ran MiXCR on the 5' RACE reads and lists one entry per CDR3 protein. The repertoire consists of approximately 390,000 distinct CDR3 sequences, with about 16% occurring once and the leading ten covering roughly 21%. Source material: PBMCs or a T cell subset sorted from them (not recorded which). The receptors were sampled from a man in his late teens or twenties who had mild COVID-19 (a few samples of this study predate the infection). Cell type and time point are not known. Both conserved end residues are trimmed from each CDR3. A D gene is named only where the DNA matches it firmly.

d_call | v_call | cdr3_aa
- | TRBV7-8 | ASSLGHDTEAF
- | TRBV4-3 | ASSQDGRGREQY
- | TRBV12-3/TRBV12-4 | ASSLSGSYGYT
TRBD1 | TRBV19 | ASSIRPYADRGRGETQY
- | TRBV11-2 | ASSSEVPEQY
- | TRBV20-1 | SAIGIFGQPQH
TRBD2 | TRBV4-3 | ASSQAPGGIAGSAYNEQF
- | TRBV7-2 | ASSPNGDTQY
- | TRBV20-1 | SARGTYRDIQY
TRBD2 | TRBV9 | ASRPGTSGGLLTKNIQY
- | TRBV4-3 | ASSRDFASNEQF
- | TRBV27 | ASRYRVENTGELF
- | TRBV7-3 | ASSLAPGSYNEQF
- | TRBV9 | ASSVVRGEQF
TRBD1 | TRBV5-5 | ASSRDRQYEQY
TRBD1 | TRBV24-1 | ATSDSLPGGAGTDTQY
TRBD2 | TRBV12-3/TRBV12-4 | ASSFWGGSDTQY
TRBD1 | TRBV4-2 | ASSQEPQGDEQF
- | TRBV28 | ASSSLSDSANYGYT
TRBD1 | TRBV10-3 | AISGTGGTNTGELF
TRBD1 | TRBV10-3 | AISESHRGSTDTQY
TRBD1 | TRBV10-3 | ATTGDTEAF
TRBD2 | TRBV28 | ASSLWLAGRPGELF
- | TRBV27 | ASSLFGGRETEAF
TRBD1 | TRBV12-3/TRBV12-4 | ASSLGQGRYSPLH
- | TRBV7-2 | ASSLEAPGFGNTIY
TRBD2 | TRBV6-6 | ASSYSLTSGDHEQF
- | TRBV18 | ASSPQRGDYGYT
- | TRBV7-2 | ASTRYTGYEQY